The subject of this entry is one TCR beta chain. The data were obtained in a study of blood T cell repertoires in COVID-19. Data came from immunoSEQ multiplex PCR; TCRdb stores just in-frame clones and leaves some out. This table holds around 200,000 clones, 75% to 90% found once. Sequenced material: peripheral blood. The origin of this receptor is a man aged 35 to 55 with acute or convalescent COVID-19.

The CDR3 is CATSDWRQGPETQYF. DNA of the CDR3: TGTGCCACCAGTGACTGGAGACAGGGTCCGGAGACCCAGTACTTC. This chain joins TRBV24-1 and TRBJ2-5; 7 bases align to TRBD1. CDR3 length: 15 residues. Trimming removed 4 bases from V and 5 bases from J; junction bases left unmatched: 9. CDR1 is KGHDR and CDR2 is SFDVKD in the germline V gene.